Below, 17 T cell receptor beta chains from the same sample are listed, as sequenced in a study of T cell repertoires in cytomegalovirus infection. No antigen has been identified for these receptors. TCRdb processed the reads anew with MiXCR; each CDR3 protein has one entry. The table shows hundreds of thousands of distinct CDR3 sequences, with less than 35% occurring only once. The input for sequencing was cultured CD8+ T cells from PBMCs, taken from culture after CMV antigen stimulation. The receptors here all came from a human donor in good health (CMV status not recorded). Some clones in this sample may be carry-over from other donors' samples.

This clonotype appeared once. The chain links TRBV12-3 or TRBV12-4 to TRBJ2-1; D is perhaps TRBD2 (6 bases). V was trimmed by 4 bases and J by 0 bases, leaving 22 bases between them. CDR3 length: 19 amino acids. As DNA, the CDR3 is TGTGCCAGCAGTTCCCTGGGCGGTACGGGGGATCTCTCCTACAATGAGCAGTTCTTC. Its protein is CASSSLGGTGDLSYNEQFF.

This clonotype turned up a few times. The genes are TRBV7-6 and TRBJ1-2, with D unclear. The V end lost 2 bases, the J end lost 0 bases, and 4 bases lay between the germline ends. The length of the CDR3 is 13 residues. CDR1 and CDR2 from the germline V gene are SGHVS and FNYEAQ. In DNA form, the CDR3 reads TGTGCCAGCAGCTTACGGCCTAACTATGGCTACACCTTC. It encodes CASSLRPNYGYTF.

This rearrangement joins TRBV6-6 to TRBJ1-1; D remains unclear. Germline CDR1 and CDR2: MNHNY and SVGAGI (reference sequence). V lost 2 bases, J lost 2 bases, and 9 bases lay in between. The CDR3 spans 14 residues. The CDR3 DNA sequence: TGTGCCAGCAGTTACGCGGAACTTAACACTGAAGCTTTCTTT. This gives the protein CASSYAELNTEAFF.

The CDR3 here is CAINLGQAAHEPQYF. The CDR3 coding sequence is TGTGCCATCAACCTGGGACAGGCAGCCCACGAGCCGCAGTATTTT. The genes are TRBV10-3 and TRBJ2-3; 8 bases are shared with TRBD1. The trim removed 7 bases at V and 10 bases at J, leaving 16 bases unmatched. Per germline, CDR1 ENHRY and CDR2 SYGVKD. There are 15 residues in the CDR3.

The chain has TRBV5-5 and TRBJ1-4; D remains unclear. V lost 1 base and J lost 0, with 7 bases in between. The germline V gene has CDR1 SGHKS and CDR2 YYEKEE (reference sequence). The CDR3 spans 15 residues. The CDR3 sequence is CASSLLPATNEKLFF. CDR3 bases: TGTGCCAGCAGCTTGCTGCCCGCAACTAATGAAAAACTGTTTTTT.

The sample holds a few counts of this clonotype. The chain couples TRBV7-9 to TRBJ1-2, with 7 bases identical to TRBD1. Germline lookup yields CDR1 SEHNR and CDR2 FQNEAQ (reference sequence). The CDR3 spans 14 residues. V lost 5 bases to trimming and J lost 3 bases; unmatched junction nucleotides: 6. Here the CDR3 reads CASSLDRVHYGYTF. For the CDR3, the DNA is TGTGCCAGCAGCCTTGACAGGGTCCACTATGGCTACACCTTC.

This chain links TRBV5-5 with TRBJ2-7, with D possibly TRBD1 on 6 matching bases. V lost 0 bases to trimming and J lost 4 bases, with 11 bases between them. Germline V lookup: CDR1 SGHKS, CDR2 YYEKEE (reference sequence). This CDR3 contains 14 residues. The CDR3 spells CASSLETGFYEQYV. The CDR3 DNA is TGTGCCAGCAGCTTGGAGACAGGATTTTACGAGCAGTACGTC.

This clonotype has more than one count but fewer than ten. The chain links TRBV2 to TRBJ1-6; 10 nucleotides line up with TRBD1. Germline-derived CDR1 and CDR2 are SNHLY and FYNNEI. The CDR3 length is 18 residues. With 8 bases clipped from V and 4 bases from J, the junction kept 14 bases outside the gene matches. CDR3 DNA sequence: TGTGCCAGCGGAGGAGGGCCCGGGACAGGGGCTTATAATTCACCCCTCCACTTT. It translates to CASGGGPGTGAYNSPLHF. The full variable domain, its missing parts supplied by reference TRBV2 and TRBJ1-6, is EPEVTQTPSHQVTQMGQEVILRCVPISNHLYFYWYRQILGQKVEFLVSFYNNEISEKSEIFDDQFSVERPDGSNFTLKIRSTKLEDSAMYFCASGGGPGTGAYNSPLHFGNGTRLTVT.

This chain links TRBV7-1 with TRBJ1-1; D possibly corresponds to TRBD1 (5 bases). TRBV7-1 is an open reading frame whose function is uncertain. V shed 5 bases and J shed 4 bases, with 14 bases lying between them. CDR3 length: 14 amino acids. CDR3 in amino acids: CASSGHERGTEAFF. The CDR3 nucleotides read TGTGCCAGCAGCGGCCACGAGAGGGGCACTGAAGCTTTCTTT.

This clonotype came up many times. The chain has TRBV7-8 and TRBJ1-5; 8 bases align to TRBD1. Germline CDR1 is SGHVS and CDR2 is FQNEAQ. The CDR3 length is 15 residues. The trim removed 5 bases at V and 1 base at J, leaving 4 bases unmatched. CDR3 nucleotides: TGTGCCAGCAGCACGACAGGGGAGAGCAATCAGCCCCAGCATTTT. Encoded protein: CASSTTGESNQPQHF.

V is TRBV27 and J is TRBJ2-1; D is unclear. Germline-derived CDR1 and CDR2 are MNHEY and SMNVEV (reference sequence). This CDR3 has 15 residues. V shed 3 bases and J shed 4 bases, with 13 bases lying between them. CDR3 residues: CASSLEGPLYNEQFF. The CDR3 DNA follows: TGTGCCAGCAGTTTGGAAGGTCCCCTGTACAATGAGCAGTTCTTC.

The V call is TRBV7-8, the J call TRBJ1-2, with 10 bases that match TRBD1. Germline CDR1 reads SGHVS; CDR2 reads FQNEAQ. The V segment lost 3 bases and the J segment 8 bases; nucleotides outside the gene matches: 9. The CDR3 contains 15 residues. The CDR3: CASSFRDRGRGGYTF. CDR3 nucleotide sequence: TGTGCCAGCAGCTTTAGGGACAGGGGACGCGGGGGCTACACCTTC.

V usage is TRBV7-2 and J usage is TRBJ1-2, with TRBD1 identical over 7 bases. The V gene end was trimmed by 4 bases and the J gene end by 4 bases; junction bases not matched to a gene: 12. This CDR3 contains 16 residues. Germline V gives CDR1 SGHTA, CDR2 FQGNSA. The CDR3 here is CASSSKQGTTLYGYTF. CDR3 bases: TGTGCCAGCAGCTCCAAACAGGGGACCACTCTCTATGGCTACACCTTC.

This chain links TRBV7-2 with TRBJ2-5; D gene unclear. The CDR3 is made up of 13 amino acids. Germline V gene sequence: CDR1 SGHTA, CDR2 FQGNSA. V lost 0 bases, J lost 9 bases, and 11 bases lay in between. The CDR3 loop is CASSLAGVEPQYF. The CDR3 region has the DNA TGTGCCAGCAGCTTAGCAGGCGTGGAGCCCCAGTACTTC. The full variable domain, its missing parts supplied by reference TRBV7-2 and TRBJ2-5, is GAGVSQSPSNKVTEKGKDVELRCDPISGHTALYWYRQSLGQGLEFLIYFQGNSAPDKSGLPSDRFSAERTGGSVSTLTIQRTQQEDSAVYLCASSLAGVEPQYFGPGTRLLVL.

This clonotype showed up just a few times. The chain uses TRBV7-8 and TRBJ1-1; a possible D gene is TRBD1 (6 bases). The CDR3 contains 17 residues. Germline-derived CDR1 and CDR2 are SGHVS and FQNEAQ. V lost 0 bases, J lost 4 bases, and 18 bases lay in between. The CDR3 is CASSLAGAGEKGTEAFF. DNA for the CDR3: TGTGCCAGCAGCTTAGCGGGGGCAGGGGAGAAAGGCACTGAAGCTTTCTTT.

V gene TRBV7-6 combines with J gene TRBJ1-2; 7 bases agree with TRBD1. V trimming: 1 base; J trimming: 2 bases; junction bases outside the gene matches: 4. Germline-derived CDR1 and CDR2 are SGHVS and FNYEAQ. CDR3 size: 15 residues. The CDR3 DNA reads TGTGCCAGCAGCTTAGACCTGGACAGGAACTATGGCTACACCTTC. It specifies CASSLDLDRNYGYTF.

This sequence joins TRBV20-1 and TRBJ1-6, with TRBD1 matching over 8 bases. After removal of 6 bases from V and 13 bases from J, the junction contained 14 bases not matched to a gene. This CDR3 contains 14 residues. From germline, CDR1 is DFQATT and CDR2 SNEGSKA (reference sequence). CDR3: CSATPGQETVPLHF. In DNA, the CDR3 is TGCAGTGCCACCCCGGGACAGGAGACCGTCCCCCTCCACTTT.